This is a list of T cell receptor beta chains from one sample in a study of human thymus T cells. Assay: immunoSEQ multiplex PCR; the TCRdb copy retains only in-frame clones and omits some. Among 75,000 to 90,000 clones listed, roughly 97% were seen once. Input material: thymus tissue. These TCRs come from a boy less than two years old with a congenital heart defect but otherwise immunologically healthy. Each CDR3 is given with its conserved first and last residue. Fields, in order: V gene, J gene, D gene, clone size, CDR3 protein, CDR3 DNA. A D gene is named only where the DNA matches it firmly. Clone size is shown for a subset of rows, as once, few, many or a class of expanded clone.

V gene: TRBV14; J gene: TRBJ2-4; D gene: -; clone size: -; CDR3 protein: CASSHPRWPNIQYF; CDR3 DNA: TGTGCCAGCAGCCACCCCAGATGGCCAAACATTCAGTACTTC
V gene: TRBV6-5; J gene: TRBJ2-3; D gene: TRBD1; clone size: -; CDR3 protein: CASSFGQGGADTQYF; CDR3 DNA: TGTGCCAGCAGTTTTGGACAGGGTGGCGCAGATACGCAGTATTTT
V gene: TRBV7-2; J gene: TRBJ1-1; D gene: -; clone size: -; CDR3 protein: CASSLRATWNTEAFF; CDR3 DNA: TGTGCCAGCAGCTTAAGGGCAACATGGAACACTGAAGCTTTCTTT
V gene: TRBV10-3; J gene: TRBJ1-2; D gene: -; clone size: -; CDR3 protein: CATARPMGGYTF; CDR3 DNA: TGTGCCACCGCAAGGCCAATGGGGGGCTACACCTTC
V gene: TRBV19; J gene: TRBJ1-5; D gene: TRBD1; clone size: -; CDR3 protein: CASTRGARGLGQPQHF; CDR3 DNA: TGTGCCAGTACCCGGGGGGCCAGGGGGCTAGGACAGCCCCAGCATTTT
V gene: TRBV6-5; J gene: TRBJ1-2; D gene: TRBD1; clone size: -; CDR3 protein: CASSYSRGNYGYTF; CDR3 DNA: TGTGCCAGCAGTTACTCCAGGGGGAACTATGGCTACACCTTC
V gene: TRBV6-5; J gene: TRBJ2-1; D gene: TRBD1; clone size: -; CDR3 protein: CASSYITGGSYNEQFF; CDR3 DNA: TGTGCCAGCAGTTACATCACAGGGGGCTCCTACAATGAGCAGTTCTTC
V gene: TRBV15; J gene: TRBJ2-3; D gene: -; clone size: once; CDR3 protein: CATSRDGGATDTQYF; CDR3 DNA: TGTGCCACCAGCAGAGATGGGGGGGCCACAGATACGCAGTATTTT
V gene: TRBV6-1; J gene: TRBJ2-7; D gene: -; clone size: -; CDR3 protein: CAISEGPFSYEQYF; CDR3 DNA: TGTGCCATATCTGAGGGGCCGTTCTCCTACGAGCAGTACTTC
V gene: TRBV27; J gene: TRBJ2-3; D gene: -; clone size: -; CDR3 protein: CASRSTGDTQYF; CDR3 DNA: TGTGCCAGCCGGTCCACCGGAGATACGCAGTATTTT
V gene: TRBV6-6; J gene: TRBJ2-2; D gene: -; clone size: -; CDR3 protein: CASSPVWGANTGELFF; CDR3 DNA: TGTGCCAGCAGCCCCGTTTGGGGGGCGAACACCGGGGAGCTGTTTTTT
V gene: TRBV5-1; J gene: TRBJ2-7; D gene: -; clone size: -; CDR3 protein: CASSLGQGTHYEQYF; CDR3 DNA: TGCGCCAGCAGCTTGGGGCAGGGGACGCACTACGAGCAGTACTTC
V gene: TRBV6-5; J gene: TRBJ2-7; D gene: -; clone size: few; CDR3 protein: CASSPRTEDYEQYF; CDR3 DNA: TGTGCCAGCAGTCCCCGGACAGAGGACTACGAGCAGTACTTC
V gene: TRBV11-3; J gene: TRBJ1-6; D gene: -; clone size: once; CDR3 protein: CASSLSQTYYNSPLHF; CDR3 DNA: TGTGCCAGCAGCTTAAGTCAGACATACTATAATTCACCCCTCCACTTT
V gene: TRBV18; J gene: TRBJ2-7; D gene: -; clone size: -; CDR3 protein: CASSPTTGEAIASYEQYF; CDR3 DNA: TGTGCCAGCTCACCAACGACAGGAGAGGCTATCGCCTCCTACGAGCAGTACTTC
V gene: TRBV19; J gene: TRBJ1-5; D gene: -; clone size: -; CDR3 protein: CASSISTGVTKSNQPQHF; CDR3 DNA: TGTGCCAGTAGTATAAGTACGGGGGTTACTAAGAGCAATCAGCCCCAGCATTTT